This TCR beta chain was sequenced during a study of graft-versus-host responses after intestinal transplantation. General study findings and limits: Researchers found peak circulating GvH clone levels linked to early post-transplant HvG declines.

Concerning this clone: Its antigen is as yet unknown.

Some clones are missing from TCRdb's copy, which holds only in-frame ones; the method was immunoSEQ multiplex PCR. Of around 25,000 clones in the sample, about four fifths were seen once. Here the sequenced sample was unstimulated CD4+ T cells sorted from spleen or lymph node cells, taken before intestinal transplant. The sequence came from a human donor who received an intestinal transplant.

In DNA form, the CDR3 reads TGTGCCAGCAGCGTAAGTTTCTCCTATAATTCACCCCTCCACTTT. This gives the protein CASSVSFSYNSPLHF. The rearrangement links TRBV9 to TRBJ1-6; D not resolved. The germline V and J ends were trimmed by 1 base and 0 bases, with 5 bases remaining between them. The germline V gene has CDR1 SGDLS and CDR2 YYNGEE. The CDR3 covers 15 residues.